This T cell receptor (beta chain) stems from a study of T cells in Graves' hyperthyroidism and ophthalmopathy. Amplified regions were TCR beta CDR3 sequences from RNA transcripts. With the HTBI primer set, the TCR CDR3 went through a first round of RT-PCR. TCRdb used MiXCR to reprocess the multiplex PCR reads, holding one entry per CDR3 protein. This table holds about 640,000 distinct CDR3 sequences, around 15% found once. About this clonotype itself: One junction end does not reproduce the germline sequence, and a read error may be involved.

CDR3 length: 16 amino acids. The germline CDR1 and CDR2 sequences are SNHLY and FYNNEI. Specimen: blood. The origin of this receptor is a woman in her fifties or sixties with Graves' ophthalmopathy. This chain uses TRBV2 with TRBJ2-7; TRBD2 aligns across 11 bases. Matching the DNA end better, TRBJ2-1 makes the J call doubtful. In DNA form, the CDR3 reads TGTGCCACCAGTGATTCGGGGGTAGCGGGAGGGTACGAGCAGTTCTTC. Protein product: CATSDSGVAGGYEQFF.